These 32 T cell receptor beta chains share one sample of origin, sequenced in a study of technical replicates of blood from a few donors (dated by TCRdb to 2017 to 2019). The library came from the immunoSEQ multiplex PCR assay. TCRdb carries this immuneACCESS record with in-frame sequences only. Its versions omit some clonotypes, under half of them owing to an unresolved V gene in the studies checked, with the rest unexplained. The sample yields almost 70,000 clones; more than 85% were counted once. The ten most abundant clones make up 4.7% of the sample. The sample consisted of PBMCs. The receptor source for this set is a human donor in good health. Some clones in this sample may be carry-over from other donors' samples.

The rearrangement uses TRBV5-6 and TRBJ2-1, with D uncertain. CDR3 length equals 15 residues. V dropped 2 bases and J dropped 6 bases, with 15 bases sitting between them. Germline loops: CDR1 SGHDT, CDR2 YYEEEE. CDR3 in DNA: TGTGCCAGCAGCTTCAAACTCGCCACCCCCAATGAGCAGTTCTTC. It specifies CASSFKLATPNEQFF.

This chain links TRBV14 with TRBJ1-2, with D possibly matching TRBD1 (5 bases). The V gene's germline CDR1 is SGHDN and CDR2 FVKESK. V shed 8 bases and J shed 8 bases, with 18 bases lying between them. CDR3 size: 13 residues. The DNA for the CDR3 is TGTGCCAGCTCATACTCGGCGGGGGGGGGCTACACCTTC. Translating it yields CASSYSAGGGYTF.

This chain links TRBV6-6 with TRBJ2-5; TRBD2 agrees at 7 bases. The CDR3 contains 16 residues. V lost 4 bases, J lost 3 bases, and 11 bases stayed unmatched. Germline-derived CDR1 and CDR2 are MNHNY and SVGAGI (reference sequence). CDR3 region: CASSSFHGLAEETQYF. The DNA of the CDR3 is TGTGCCAGCAGTTCCTTCCACGGGCTAGCGGAAGAGACCCAGTACTTC.

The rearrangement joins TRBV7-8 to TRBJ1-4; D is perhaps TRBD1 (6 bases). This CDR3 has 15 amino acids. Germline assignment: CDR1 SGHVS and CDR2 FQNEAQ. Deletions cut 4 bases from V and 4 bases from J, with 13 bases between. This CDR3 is CASSSYRVGNEKLFF. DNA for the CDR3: TGTGCCAGCAGCTCATACAGGGTTGGTAATGAAAAACTGTTTTTT. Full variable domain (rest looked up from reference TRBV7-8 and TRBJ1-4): GAGVSQSPRYKVAKRGQDVALRCDPISGHVSLFWYQQALGQGPEFLTYFQNEAQLDKSGLPSDRFFAERPEGSVSTLKIQRTQQEDSAVYLCASSSYRVGNEKLFFGSGTQLSVL.

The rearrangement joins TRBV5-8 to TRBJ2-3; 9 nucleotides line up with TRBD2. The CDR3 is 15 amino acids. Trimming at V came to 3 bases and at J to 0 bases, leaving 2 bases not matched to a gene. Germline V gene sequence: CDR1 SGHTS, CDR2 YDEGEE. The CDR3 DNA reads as TGTGCCAGCAGCTCAACTAGCGGGAGCACAGATACGCAGTATTTT. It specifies CASSSTSGSTDTQYF.

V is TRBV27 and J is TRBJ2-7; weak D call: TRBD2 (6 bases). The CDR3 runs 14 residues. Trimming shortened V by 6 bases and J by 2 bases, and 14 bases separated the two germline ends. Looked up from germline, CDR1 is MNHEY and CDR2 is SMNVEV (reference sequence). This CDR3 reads CASSYRGTPYEQYF. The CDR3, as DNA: TGTGCCAGCAGCTATCGGGGGACTCCCTACGAGCAGTACTTC.

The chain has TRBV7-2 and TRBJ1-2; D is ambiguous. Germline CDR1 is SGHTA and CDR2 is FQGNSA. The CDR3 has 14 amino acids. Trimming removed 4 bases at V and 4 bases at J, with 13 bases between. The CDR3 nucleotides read TGTGCCAGCAGCTCCTCCCGAGGGTTCTATGGCTACACCTTC. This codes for CASSSSRGFYGYTF.

This CDR3 is CASSLHREQPQHF. The CDR3 DNA reads TGTGCCAGCAGCCTGCACCGGGAACAGCCCCAGCATTTT. The rearrangement joins TRBV5-8 to TRBJ1-5; D is unclear. There are 13 residues in the CDR3. The V gene lost 4 bases and the J gene lost 7 bases, with 12 bases spanning the gap. The germline CDR1 and CDR2 sequences are SGHTS and YDEGEE. The complete variable domain, with remaining parts taken from reference TRBV5-8 and TRBJ1-5, reads EAGVTQSPTHLIKTRGQQATLRCSPISGHTSVYWYQQALGLGLQFLLWYDEGEERNRGNFPPRFSGRQFPNYSSELNVNALELEDSALYLCASSLHREQPQHFGDGTRLSIL.

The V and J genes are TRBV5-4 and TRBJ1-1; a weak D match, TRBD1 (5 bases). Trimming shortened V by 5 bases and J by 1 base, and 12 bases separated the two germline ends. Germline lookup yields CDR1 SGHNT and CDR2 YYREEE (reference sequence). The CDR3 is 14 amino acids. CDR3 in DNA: TGTGCCAGCAGGCCGGGGGGAGGGAACACTGAAGCTTTCTTT. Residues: CASRPGGGNTEAFF.

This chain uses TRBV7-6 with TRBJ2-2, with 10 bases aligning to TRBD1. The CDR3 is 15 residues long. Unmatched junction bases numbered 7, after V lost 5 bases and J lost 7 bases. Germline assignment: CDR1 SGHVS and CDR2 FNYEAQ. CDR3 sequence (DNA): TGTGCCAGCAGCCCCAGACAGGGGGCGGGCGGGGAGCTGTTTTTT. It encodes CASSPRQGAGGELFF.

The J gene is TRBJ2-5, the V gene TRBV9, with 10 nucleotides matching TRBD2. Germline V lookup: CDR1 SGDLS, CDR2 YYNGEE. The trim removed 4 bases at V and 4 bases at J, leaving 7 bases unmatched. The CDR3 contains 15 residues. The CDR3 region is CASSFTSGAAETQYF. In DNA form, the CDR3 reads TGTGCCAGCAGCTTCACTAGCGGGGCGGCAGAGACCCAGTACTTC.

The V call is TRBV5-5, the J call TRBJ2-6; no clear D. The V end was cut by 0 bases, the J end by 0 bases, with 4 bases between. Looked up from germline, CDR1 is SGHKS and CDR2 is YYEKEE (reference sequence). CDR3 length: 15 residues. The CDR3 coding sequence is TGTGCCAGCAGCTTGGGAGTCTCTGGGGCCAACGTCCTGACTTTC. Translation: CASSLGVSGANVLTF. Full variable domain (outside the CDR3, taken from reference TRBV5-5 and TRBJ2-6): DAGVTQSPTHLIKTRGQQVTLRCSPISGHKSVSWYQQVLGQGPQFIFQYYEKEERGRGNFPDRFSARQFPNYSSELNVNALLLGDSALYLCASSLGVSGANVLTFGAGSRLTVL.

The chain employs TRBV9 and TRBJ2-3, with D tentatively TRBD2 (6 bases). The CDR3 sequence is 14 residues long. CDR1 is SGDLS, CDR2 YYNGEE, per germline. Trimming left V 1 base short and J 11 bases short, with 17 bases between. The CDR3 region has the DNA TGTGCCAGCAGCGTAATGGCAGGCGGGAATGGGCAGTATTTT. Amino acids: CASSVMAGGNGQYF.

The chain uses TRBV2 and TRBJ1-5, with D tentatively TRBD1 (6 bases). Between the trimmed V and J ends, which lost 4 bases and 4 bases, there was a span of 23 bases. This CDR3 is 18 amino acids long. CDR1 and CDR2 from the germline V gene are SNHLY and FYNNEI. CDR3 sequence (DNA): TGTGCCAGCAGTGCGACAGGCCTTAGGGCTTTCGCAAATCAGCCCCAGCATTTT. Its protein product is CASSATGLRAFANQPQHF.

The CDR3 loop is CASSKLAGGDSYEQYF. In DNA form, the CDR3 reads TGTGCCAGCAGCAAACTCGCTGGGGGGGACTCCTACGAGCAGTACTTC. This chain links TRBV9 with TRBJ2-7, with 7 positions matching TRBD2. Germline V gene sequence: CDR1 SGDLS, CDR2 YYNGEE. The CDR3 spans 16 residues. Trimming cost V 4 bases and J 0 bases; bases outside gene matches: 10.

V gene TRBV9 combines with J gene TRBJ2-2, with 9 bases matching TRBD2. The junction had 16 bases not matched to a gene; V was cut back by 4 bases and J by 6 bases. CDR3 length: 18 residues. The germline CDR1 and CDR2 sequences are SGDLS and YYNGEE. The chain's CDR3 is CASSSHPSGGLASGELFF. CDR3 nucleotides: TGTGCCAGCAGCTCCCACCCCTCAGGGGGACTAGCTTCCGGGGAGCTGTTTTTT.

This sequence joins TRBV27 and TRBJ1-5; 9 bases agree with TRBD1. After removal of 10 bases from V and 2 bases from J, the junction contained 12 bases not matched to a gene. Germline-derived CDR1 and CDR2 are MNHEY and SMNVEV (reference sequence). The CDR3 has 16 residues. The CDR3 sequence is CATKANRGQGNQPQHF. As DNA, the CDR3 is TGTGCCACCAAAGCAAACAGGGGGCAGGGCAATCAGCCCCAGCATTTT.

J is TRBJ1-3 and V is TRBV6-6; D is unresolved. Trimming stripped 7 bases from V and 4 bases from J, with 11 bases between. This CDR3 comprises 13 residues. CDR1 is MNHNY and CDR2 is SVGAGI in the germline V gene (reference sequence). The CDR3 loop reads CASTRERGNTIYF. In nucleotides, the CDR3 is TGTGCCAGCACGCGCGAACGAGGAAACACCATATATTTT.

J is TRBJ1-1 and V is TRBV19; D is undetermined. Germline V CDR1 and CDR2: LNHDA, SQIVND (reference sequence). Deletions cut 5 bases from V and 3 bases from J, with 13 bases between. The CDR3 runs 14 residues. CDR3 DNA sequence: TGTGCCAGTAGTCTCACAGACCGGTACACTGAAGCTTTCTTT. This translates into CASSLTDRYTEAFF.

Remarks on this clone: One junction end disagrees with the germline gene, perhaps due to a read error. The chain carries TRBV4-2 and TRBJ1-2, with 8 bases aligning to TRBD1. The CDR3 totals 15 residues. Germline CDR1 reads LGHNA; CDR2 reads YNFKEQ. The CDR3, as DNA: TGTGCCAGCAGCAAAGACAGGGGATTTAACTATGGCTACACCTTC. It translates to CASSKDRGFNYGYTF.

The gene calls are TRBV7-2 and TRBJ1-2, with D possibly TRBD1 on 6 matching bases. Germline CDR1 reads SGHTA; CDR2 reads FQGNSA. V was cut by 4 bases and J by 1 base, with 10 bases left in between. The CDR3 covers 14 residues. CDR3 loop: CASSSTGFNYGYTF. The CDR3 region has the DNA TGTGCCAGCAGCTCGACAGGATTTAACTATGGCTACACCTTC.

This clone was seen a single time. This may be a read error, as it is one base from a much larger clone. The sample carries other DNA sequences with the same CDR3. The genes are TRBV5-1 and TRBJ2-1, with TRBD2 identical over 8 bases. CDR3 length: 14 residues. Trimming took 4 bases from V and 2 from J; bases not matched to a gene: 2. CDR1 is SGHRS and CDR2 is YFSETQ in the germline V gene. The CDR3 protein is CASSGSGAYNEQFF. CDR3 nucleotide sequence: TGCGCCAGCAGCGGTAGCGGGGCCTACAATGAGCAGTTCTTC. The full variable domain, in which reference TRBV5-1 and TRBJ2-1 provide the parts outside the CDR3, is KAGVTQTPRYLIKTRGQQVTLSCSPISGHRSVSWYQQTPGQGLQFLFEYFSETQRNKGNFPGRFSGRQFSNSRSEMNVSTLELGDSALYLCASSGSGAYNEQFFGPGTRLTVL.

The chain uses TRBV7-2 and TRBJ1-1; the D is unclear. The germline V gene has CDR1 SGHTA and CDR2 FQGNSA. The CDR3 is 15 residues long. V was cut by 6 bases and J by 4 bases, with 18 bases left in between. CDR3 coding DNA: TGTGCCAGCAGTCTGGCCGGGGATGGGTTCACTGAAGCTTTCTTT. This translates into CASSLAGDGFTEAFF.

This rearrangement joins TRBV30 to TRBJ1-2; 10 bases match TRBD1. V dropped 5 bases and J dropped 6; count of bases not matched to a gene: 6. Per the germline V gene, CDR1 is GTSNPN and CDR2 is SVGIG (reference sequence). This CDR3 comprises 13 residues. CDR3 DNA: TGTGCCTGGGAACCGGGACAGGGGAATGGCTACACCTTC. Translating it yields CAWEPGQGNGYTF.

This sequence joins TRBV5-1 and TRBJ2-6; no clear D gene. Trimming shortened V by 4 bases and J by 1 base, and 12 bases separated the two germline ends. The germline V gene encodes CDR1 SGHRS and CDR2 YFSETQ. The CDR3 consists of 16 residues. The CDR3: CASSQQITSGANVLTF. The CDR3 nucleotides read TGCGCCAGCAGCCAACAGATTACTTCTGGGGCCAACGTCCTGACTTTC.

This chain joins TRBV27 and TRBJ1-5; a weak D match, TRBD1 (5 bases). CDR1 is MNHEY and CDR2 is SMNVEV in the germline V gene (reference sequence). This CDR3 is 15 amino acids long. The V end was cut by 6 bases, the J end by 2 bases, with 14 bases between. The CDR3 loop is CASRKGPGGNQPQHF. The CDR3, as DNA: TGTGCCAGCAGGAAGGGACCGGGGGGCAATCAGCCCCAGCATTTT.

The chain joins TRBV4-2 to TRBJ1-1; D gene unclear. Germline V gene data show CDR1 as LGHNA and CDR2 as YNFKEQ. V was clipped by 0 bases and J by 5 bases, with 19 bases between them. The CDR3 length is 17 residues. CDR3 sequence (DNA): TGTGCCAGCAGCCAAGATGGCAGGCCACGGTTCTGGACTGAAGCTTTCTTT. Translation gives CASSQDGRPRFWTEAFF.

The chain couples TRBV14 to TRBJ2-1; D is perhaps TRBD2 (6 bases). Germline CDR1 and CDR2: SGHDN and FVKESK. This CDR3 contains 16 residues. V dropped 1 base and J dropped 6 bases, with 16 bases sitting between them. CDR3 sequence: CASSQVGRLEANEQFF. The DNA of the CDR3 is TGTGCCAGCAGCCAAGTAGGGCGACTAGAGGCCAATGAGCAGTTCTTC.

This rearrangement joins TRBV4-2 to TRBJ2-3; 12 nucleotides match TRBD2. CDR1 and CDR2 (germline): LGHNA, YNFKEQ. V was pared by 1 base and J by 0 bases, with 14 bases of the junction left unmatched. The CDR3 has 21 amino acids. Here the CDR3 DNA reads TGTGCCAGCAGCCAAGGCGTCAGGACTAGCGGGGAGTCCTCTAGCACAGATACGCAGTATTTT. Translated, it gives CASSQGVRTSGESSSTDTQYF.

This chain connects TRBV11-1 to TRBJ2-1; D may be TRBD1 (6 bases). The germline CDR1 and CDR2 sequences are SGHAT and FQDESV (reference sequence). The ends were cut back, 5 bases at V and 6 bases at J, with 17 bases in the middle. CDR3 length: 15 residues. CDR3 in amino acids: CASSAVGALGNEQFF. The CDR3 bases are TGTGCCAGCAGCGCCGTGGGGGCGTTAGGCAATGAGCAGTTCTTC.

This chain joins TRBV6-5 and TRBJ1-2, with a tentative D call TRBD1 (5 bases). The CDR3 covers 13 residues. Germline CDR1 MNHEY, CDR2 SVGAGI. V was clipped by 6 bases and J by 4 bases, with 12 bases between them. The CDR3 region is CASRRGGSYGYTF. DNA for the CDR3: TGTGCCAGCAGGCGGGGGGGGAGCTATGGCTACACCTTC.

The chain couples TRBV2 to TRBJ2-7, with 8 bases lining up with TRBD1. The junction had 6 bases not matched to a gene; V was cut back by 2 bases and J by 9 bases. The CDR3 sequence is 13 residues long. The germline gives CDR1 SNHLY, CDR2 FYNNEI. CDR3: CASSETSGGSQYF. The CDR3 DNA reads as TGTGCCAGCAGTGAAACCTCAGGGGGCTCGCAGTACTTC.